This T cell receptor beta chain was observed in a study of T cell changes during pregnancy in multiple sclerosis. The germline V and J ends were trimmed by 4 bases and 1 base, with 9 bases remaining between them. The CDR3 has 14 residues. CDR1 and CDR2 from the germline V gene are SGHDT and YYEEEE. The table came from immunoSEQ multiplex PCR; TCRdb's copy has only in-frame clones and leaves some out. The table has approximately 12,000 clones, approximately 90% seen once. The sample holds one count of this clone. This receptor was taken from a female donor in good health, enrolled as a control in a pregnancy study. V and J are TRBV5-6 and TRBJ1-5; a weak D match, TRBD1 (6 bases). The input for sequencing was CD8+ T cells from peripheral blood mononuclear cells, taken in the second trimester of pregnancy. Written as DNA, the CDR3 is TGTGCCAGCAGCCCCACAGGGAGCAATCAGCCCCAGCATTTT. This encodes CASSPTGSNQPQHF. Full variable domain (outside the CDR3, taken from reference TRBV5-6 and TRBJ1-5): DAGVTQSPTHLIKTRGQQVTLRCSPKSGHDTVSWYQQALGQGPQFIFQYYEEEERQRGNFPDRFSGHQFPNYSSELNVNALLLGDSALYLCASSPTGSNQPQHFGDGTRLSIL.